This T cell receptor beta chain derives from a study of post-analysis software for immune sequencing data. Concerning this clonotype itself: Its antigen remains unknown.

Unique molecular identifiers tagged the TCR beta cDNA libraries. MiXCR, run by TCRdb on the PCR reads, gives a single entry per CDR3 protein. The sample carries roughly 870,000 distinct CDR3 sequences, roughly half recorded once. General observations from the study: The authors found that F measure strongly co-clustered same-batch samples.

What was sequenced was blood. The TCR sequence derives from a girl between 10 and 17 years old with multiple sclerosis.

The CDR3 is CASGLYGGYNEQFF. The CDR3 bases are TGTGCTAGTGGTTTGTACGGGGGGTACAATGAGCAGTTCTTC. This chain uses TRBV12-5 with TRBJ2-1; TRBD2 agrees at 7 bases. Germline CDR1 and CDR2: LGHNT and FRNRAP. J was trimmed by 4 bases and V by 2 bases; bases with no gene match: 2. The CDR3 is 14 amino acids.